This T cell receptor (beta chain) comes out of a study of blood T cells in healthy people across ages (dated by TCRdb to between 2014 and 2017). Background for the entire study: In model experiments, template switching captured roughly one uniquely barcoded TCR beta cDNA molecule for every two T cells. Using deep sequencing normalized with unique cDNA molecular identifiers, the study measured how TCR beta repertoire diversity changes with age. Four age groups were formed from the donors: young (average approximately 15 years), middle-aged (approximately 40), aged (62) and long-lived (82). Donors of different ages were randomly distributed across sequencing lanes to avoid experimental bias. For two donors (one aged 18 to 30 and one aged 80 or older), the study analyzed two additional independent replicas of 1 million unique cDNA reads from the same blood draw. Study-wide findings and limitations: Compared with the aged group, the long-lived group had more naive CD4+ T cells, fewer expanded clones and increased TCR diversity, a pattern suggesting age selection. As age increased, observed TCR beta diversity per million T cells dropped in a roughly linear way, and a significant reduction was already evident by age 40. Since profiling was done on bulk unsorted PBMCs, naive and antigen-experienced compartments could not be conclusively compared. The percentage of naive T cells measured by flow cytometry correlated strongly with observed TCR beta diversity. Because donor CMV infection status was unknown, age-related changes in expanded clonotypes were potentially confounded. Estimates of total diversity based on one million sequenced T cells were regarded as lower bounds and as underestimates.

Donors were a few dozen systemically healthy Caucasian individuals from Russia aged roughly 6 to 100 years. Around 9.7 milliliters of peripheral blood were collected from each donor into EDTA-treated Vacutainer tubes. Ficoll-Paque density-gradient centrifugation was used to isolate PBMCs, with at least 6.5 million obtained per sample. Total RNA, at least 6 micrograms per sample, was extracted from PBMCs with Trizol reagent. The percentages of naive CD45RAhigh/CD27high T cells were determined by flow cytometry on a PBMC aliquot from every donor. As for this clonotype: The antigen it recognizes is unknown. No qualities accompany the bases; no much larger clone lies one base away.

Library preparation employed 5' RACE. Sequenced on an Illumina HiSeq 2500. A second PCR of 7 to 11 cycles was run with a J-beta primer mix and a sample-barcoded 5' primer. Each TCR beta cDNA molecule received a unique molecular identifier from a template-switch 5' adaptor carrying 12 random nucleotides. At least 3 million CDR3-containing paired-end reads were obtained from each sample. First-strand cDNA synthesis was performed from all RNA using the Mint cDNA synthesis kit, with priming by a TRBC-specific oligonucleotide. All cDNA was treated with uracil-DNA glycosylase and then went through a first 18-cycle PCR with the universal primers M1SS and BC2_uni_R. As for how the authors treated the data: For normalization, 1 million high-quality reads were randomly selected from each sample, with every read carrying a distinct molecular identifier. Instead of being binned into consensus sequences, reads with shared molecular identifiers were discarded. MiTCR, with a Q25 quality threshold and the strictest error-elimination algorithm, was used for CDR3 identification, clonotype clustering and error correction. Lower-bound total TCR beta diversity was estimated with a nonparametric unseen species model using Euler transformation. TCRdb ran its own pipeline on the public reads, namely fastp trimming at Q25 and MiXCR clone calling, and kept in-frame beta chains. Every distinct CDR3 protein forms one entry, paired with its most common genes and DNA. TCRdb's processing, not the authors', yielded these V and J calls. This sample has approximately 800,000 distinct CDR3 sequences in its table, and around 62% of those were observed once. The leading ten clones occupy around a quarter of the sample.

V and J are truncated by 0 bases and 7 bases respectively, leaving an intervening sequence of 11 bases. CDR1 and CDR2, per the germline V gene, are SGHDT and YYEEEE. From its cysteine to its phenylalanine, the CDR3 spans 15 amino acids. Only the CDR3 DNA is retained, 45 bases long and in frame from the first base. The material sequenced was blood. The sequence links TRBV5-6 to TRBJ1-6, with no confidently assigned D gene. The source of this sequence is a man aged 30 to 39 in good health. The DNA is TGTGCCAGCAGCTTGGGCCGGACCCAGAATTCACCCCTCCACTTT. Translated, this is CASSLGRTQNSPLHF.